These 9 T cell receptor beta chains share one sample of origin, sequenced in a study of shared clonotypes between healthy human individuals. Here immunoSEQ multiplex PCR was the method, and the copy in TCRdb shows in-frame clones only, minus some. The table has a few million clones, approximately 95% seen once. The sequencing sample was made of naive CD4+ T cells sorted from blood. Sample subset: CD45RA+ positively selected. These receptors originate from a man younger than 30 in good health.

Concerning this clone: This sample also contains other DNA sequences that code for the same CDR3. CDR3 loop: CASSRTGGTEAFF. CDR3 nucleotide sequence: TGTGCCAGCAGTCGGACAGGGGGAACTGAAGCTTTCTTT. The chain uses TRBV6-5 and TRBJ1-1; 10 bases align to TRBD1. Germline lookup yields CDR1 MNHEY and CDR2 SVGAGI. The CDR3 loop spans 13 amino acids. Germline trimming cut 5 bases from V and 5 bases from J; bases unmatched to any gene: 2.

V is TRBV10-2 and J is TRBJ2-5; D possibly corresponds to TRBD1 (6 bases). The germline V gene has CDR1 WSHSY and CDR2 SAAADI. The ends were cut back, 6 bases at V and 4 bases at J, with 12 bases in the middle. This CDR3 is 13 amino acids long. CDR3 amino acids: CASRVGAGETQYF. Written as DNA, the CDR3 is TGCGCCAGCAGAGTGGGGGCGGGAGAGACCCAGTACTTC.

The chain is built from TRBV7-9 and TRBJ1-2; tentatively, D is TRBD1 (5 bases). In germline, CDR1 is SEHNR, CDR2 FQNEAQ (reference sequence). Trimming pared 5 bases from V and 8 bases from J, leaving 18 bases between. The CDR3 spans 14 residues. Written as DNA, the CDR3 is TGTGCCAGCAGCCTCTTGGGAAGGGGCGGCGGCTACACCTTC. Translating it yields CASSLLGRGGGYTF.

The chain carries TRBV2 and TRBJ2-2, with a possible D match to TRBD1 (6 bases). The ends were cut back, 4 bases at V and 6 bases at J, with 9 bases in the middle. The CDR3 is 13 residues long. The germline V gene encodes CDR1 SNHLY and CDR2 FYNNEI. The CDR3 bases are TGTGCCAGCAGTGTACAGGGCCCCGGGGAGCTGTTTTTT. As protein: CASSVQGPGELFF.

J is TRBJ2-2 and V is TRBV30, with D possibly called TRBD1 or TRBD2 (5 bases each). V gave up 6 bases and J gave up 5 bases, with 19 bases separating them. Germline V CDR1 and CDR2: GTSNPN, SVGIG (reference sequence). This CDR3 has 15 amino acids. The CDR3 DNA reads as TGTGCCTGCTCGGGATCAGGGTCCCGGACCGGGGAGCTGTTTTTT. Its translation is CACSGSGSRTGELFF.

The rearrangement uses TRBV6-6 and TRBJ1-2, with D tentatively TRBD1 (5 bases). Germline CDR1 and CDR2: MNHNY and SVGAGI (reference sequence). This CDR3 spans 14 amino acids. With 2 bases removed from V and 2 bases from J, the gap between germline ends came to 9 bases. The CDR3 spells CASSYAQGNYGYTF. CDR3 bases: TGTGCCAGCAGTTACGCTCAGGGAAACTATGGCTACACCTTC.

This clone appeared once. Other DNA sequences in this specimen translate into the identical CDR3. This chain's CDR3 is CASSVDGGAYEQYF. The CDR3 DNA follows: TGTGCCAGCAGCGTAGACGGGGGAGCCTACGAGCAGTACTTC. The rearrangement links TRBV9 to TRBJ2-7; the D gene is possibly TRBD2 (6 bases). Trimming stripped 0 bases from V and 2 bases from J, with 9 bases between. The CDR3 totals 14 residues. CDR1 is SGDLS and CDR2 is YYNGEE in the germline V gene.

The chain couples TRBV2 to TRBJ1-1; D is ambiguous. The CDR3 runs 16 residues. V was pared by 6 bases and J by 0 bases, with 17 bases between. Germline V CDR1 and CDR2: SNHLY, FYNNEI. The CDR3, as DNA: TGTGCCAGCAGCGATAACTCAAGGGCGGTGAACACTGAAGCTTTCTTT. Translated: CASSDNSRAVNTEAFF.

This clone was counted a single time. Other DNA sequences of this sample code for an identical CDR3. The rearrangement links TRBV7-9 to TRBJ2-7; 8 bases are a match to TRBD1. In germline, CDR1 is SEHNR, CDR2 FQNEAQ (reference sequence). The CDR3 loop spans 13 amino acids. V lost 4 bases, J lost 7 bases, and 6 bases stayed unmatched. The CDR3 sequence: CASSSSGGDEQYF. The CDR3 nucleotides read TGTGCCAGCAGCTCTTCAGGGGGCGATGAGCAGTACTTC. The full variable domain, with the rest looked up from reference TRBV7-9 and TRBJ2-7, is DTGVSQNPRHKITKRGQNVTFRCDPISEHNRLYWYRQTLGQGPEFLTYFQNEAQLEKSRLLSDRFSAERPKGSFSTLEIQRTEQGDSAMYLCASSSSGGDEQYFGPGTRLTVT.